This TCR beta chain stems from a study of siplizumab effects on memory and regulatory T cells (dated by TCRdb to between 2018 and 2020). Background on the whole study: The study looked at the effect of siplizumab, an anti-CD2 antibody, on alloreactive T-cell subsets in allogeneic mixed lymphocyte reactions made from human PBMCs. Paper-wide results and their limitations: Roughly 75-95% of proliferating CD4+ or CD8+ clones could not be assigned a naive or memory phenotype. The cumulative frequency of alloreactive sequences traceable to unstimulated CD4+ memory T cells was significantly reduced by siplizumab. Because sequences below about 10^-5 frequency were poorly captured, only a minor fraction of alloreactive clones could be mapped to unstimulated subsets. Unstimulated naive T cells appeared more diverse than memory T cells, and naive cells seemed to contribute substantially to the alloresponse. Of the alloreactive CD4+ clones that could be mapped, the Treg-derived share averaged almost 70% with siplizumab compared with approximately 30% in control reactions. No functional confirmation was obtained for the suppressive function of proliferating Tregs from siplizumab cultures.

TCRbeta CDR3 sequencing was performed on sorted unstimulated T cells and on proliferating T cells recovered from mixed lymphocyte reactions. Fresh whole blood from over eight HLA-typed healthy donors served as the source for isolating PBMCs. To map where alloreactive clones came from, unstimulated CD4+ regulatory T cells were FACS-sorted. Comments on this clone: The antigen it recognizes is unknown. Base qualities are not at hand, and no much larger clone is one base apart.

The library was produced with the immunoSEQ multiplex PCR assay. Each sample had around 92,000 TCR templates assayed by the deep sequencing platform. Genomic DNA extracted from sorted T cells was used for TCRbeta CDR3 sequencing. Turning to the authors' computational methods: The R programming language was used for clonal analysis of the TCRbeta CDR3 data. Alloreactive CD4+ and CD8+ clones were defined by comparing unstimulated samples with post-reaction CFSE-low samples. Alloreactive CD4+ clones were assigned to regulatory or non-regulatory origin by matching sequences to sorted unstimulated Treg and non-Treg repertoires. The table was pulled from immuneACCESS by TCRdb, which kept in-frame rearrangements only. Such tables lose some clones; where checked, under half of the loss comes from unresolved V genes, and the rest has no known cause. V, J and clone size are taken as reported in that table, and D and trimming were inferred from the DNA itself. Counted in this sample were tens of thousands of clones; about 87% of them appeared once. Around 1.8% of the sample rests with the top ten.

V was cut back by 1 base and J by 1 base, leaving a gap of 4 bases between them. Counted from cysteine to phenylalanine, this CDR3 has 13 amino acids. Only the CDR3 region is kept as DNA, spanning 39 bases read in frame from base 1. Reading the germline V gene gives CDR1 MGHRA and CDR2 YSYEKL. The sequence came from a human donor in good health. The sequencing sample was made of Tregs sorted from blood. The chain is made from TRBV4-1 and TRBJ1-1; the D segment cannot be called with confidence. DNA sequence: TGCGCCAGCAGCCAAGTACAGAACACTGAAGCTTTCTTT. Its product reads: CASSQVQNTEAFF.